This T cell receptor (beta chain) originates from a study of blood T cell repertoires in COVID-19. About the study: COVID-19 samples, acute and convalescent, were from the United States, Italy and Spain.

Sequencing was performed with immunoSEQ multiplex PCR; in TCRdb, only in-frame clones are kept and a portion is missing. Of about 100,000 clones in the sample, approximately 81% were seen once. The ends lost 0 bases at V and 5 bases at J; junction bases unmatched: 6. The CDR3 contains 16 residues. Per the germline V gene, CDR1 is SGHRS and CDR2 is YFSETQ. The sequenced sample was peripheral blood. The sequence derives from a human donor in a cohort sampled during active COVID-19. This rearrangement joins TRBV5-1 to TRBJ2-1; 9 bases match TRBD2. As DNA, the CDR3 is TGCGCCAGCAGCTTGGTAGGCCTAGCGGGGCACAATGAGCAGTTCTTC. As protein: CASSLVGLAGHNEQFF.